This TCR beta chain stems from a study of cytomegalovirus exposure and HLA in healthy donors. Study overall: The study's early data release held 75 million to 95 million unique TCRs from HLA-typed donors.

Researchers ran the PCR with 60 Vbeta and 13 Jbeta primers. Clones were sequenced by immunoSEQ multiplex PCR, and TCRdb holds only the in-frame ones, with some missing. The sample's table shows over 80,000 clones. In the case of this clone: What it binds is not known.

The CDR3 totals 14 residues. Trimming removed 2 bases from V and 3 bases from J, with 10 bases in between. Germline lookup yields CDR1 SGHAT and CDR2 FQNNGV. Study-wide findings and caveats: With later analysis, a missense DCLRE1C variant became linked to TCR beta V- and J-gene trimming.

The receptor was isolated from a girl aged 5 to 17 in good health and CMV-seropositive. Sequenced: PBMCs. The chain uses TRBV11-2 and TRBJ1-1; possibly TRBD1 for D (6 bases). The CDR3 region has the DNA TGTGCCAGCAGCTTAACACAGGGTGACACTGAAGCTTTCTTT. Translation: CASSLTQGDTEAFF.